The source of this TCR beta chain is a study of CD8+ T cells in alopecia areata. Those with alopecia areata gave lesional scalp punch biopsies and peripheral blood. Sequencing templates came from extracted RNA that was reverse transcribed into cDNA. Sequencing used immunoSEQ multiplex PCR; TCRdb keeps in-frame clones, though not all of them. The profile covers roughly 150,000 clones, with around 50% appearing a single time and roughly a fifth taken by the ten largest. V lost 1 base and J lost 11, with 14 bases in between. This CDR3 is 13 amino acids long. Germline CDR1 SGHAT, CDR2 FQDESV (reference sequence).

V and J are TRBV11-1 and TRBJ1-1, with D uncertain. This TCR derives from a human donor with alopecia areata. The sample here was CD8+ T cells sorted from blood, taken at week 0. CDR3 DNA: TGTGCCAGCAGCTTAGTACGGAGAGAAGCGGCTTTCTTT. This codes for CASSLVRREAAFF.